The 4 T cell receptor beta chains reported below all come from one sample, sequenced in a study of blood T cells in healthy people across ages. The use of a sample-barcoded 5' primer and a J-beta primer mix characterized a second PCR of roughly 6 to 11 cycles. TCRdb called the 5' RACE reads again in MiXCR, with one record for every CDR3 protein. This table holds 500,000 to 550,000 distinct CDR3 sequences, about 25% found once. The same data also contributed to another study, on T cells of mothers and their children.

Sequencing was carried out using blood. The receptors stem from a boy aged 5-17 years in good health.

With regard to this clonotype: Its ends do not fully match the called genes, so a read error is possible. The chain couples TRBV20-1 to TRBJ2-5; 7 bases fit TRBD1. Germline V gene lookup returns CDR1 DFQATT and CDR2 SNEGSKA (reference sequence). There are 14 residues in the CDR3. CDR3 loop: CSARAGRGKETQYF. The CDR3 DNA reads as TGCAGTGCCAGAGCAGGCAGGGGGAAAGAGACCCAGTACTTC.

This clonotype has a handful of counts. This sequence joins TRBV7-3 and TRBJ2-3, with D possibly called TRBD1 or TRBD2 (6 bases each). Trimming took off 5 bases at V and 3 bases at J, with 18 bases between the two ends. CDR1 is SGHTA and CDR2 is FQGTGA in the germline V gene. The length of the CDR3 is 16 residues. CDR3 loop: CASSAAGGGGTDTQYF. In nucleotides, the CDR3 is TGTGCCAGCAGCGCAGCCGGGGGCGGAGGTACAGATACGCAGTATTTT. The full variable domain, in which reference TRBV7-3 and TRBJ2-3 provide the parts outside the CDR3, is GAGVSQTPSNKVTEKGKYVELRCDPISGHTALYWYRQSLGQGPEFLIYFQGTGAADDSGLPNDRFFAVRPEGSVSTLKIQRTERGDSAVYLCASSAAGGGGTDTQYFGPGTRLTVL.

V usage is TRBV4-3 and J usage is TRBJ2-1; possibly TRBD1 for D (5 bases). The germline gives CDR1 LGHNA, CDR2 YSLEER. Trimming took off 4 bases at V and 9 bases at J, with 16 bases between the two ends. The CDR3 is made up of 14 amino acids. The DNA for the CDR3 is TGCGCCAGCAGCCCGAACCCTCCTAGGGGTGAGCAGTTCTTC. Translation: CASSPNPPRGEQFF.

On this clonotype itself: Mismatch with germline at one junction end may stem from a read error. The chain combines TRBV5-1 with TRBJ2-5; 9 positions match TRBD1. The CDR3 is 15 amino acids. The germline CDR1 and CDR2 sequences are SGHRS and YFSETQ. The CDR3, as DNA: TGCGCCAGCAGCTCCGGGACAGGGCAATCCACCTCCCGGTTCTTC. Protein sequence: CASSSGTGQSTSRFF.